This record covers a single T cell receptor (beta chain). Its target is unknown. This specimen belongs to a study of T cells in Graves' hyperthyroidism and ophthalmopathy. The wider study: Initial diagnosis, before any treatment, was when peripheral blood was collected.

The TCR beta CDR3 regions underwent amplification using RNA transcripts as the source. The HTBI set primed first-round TCR CDR3 RT-PCR. TCRdb reprocessed the multiplex PCR reads via MiXCR and lists one record per CDR3 protein. Found here are about 600,000 distinct CDR3 sequences, more than 13% of them singletons; the top ten hold more than 6%. The study's findings and limits: Most thyroid-expanded clonotypes above 0.001 were also found in blood.

The TCR was taken from a woman aged 18-29 years with Graves' ophthalmopathy. The sample consisted of blood.

The CDR3 is CASSLEPRGNQPQHF. The CDR3 DNA reads TGTGCCAGCAGCTTAGAACCCCGGGGCAATCAGCCCCAGCATTTT. V usage is TRBV11-2 and J usage is TRBJ1-5; D is uncertain. This CDR3 has 15 amino acids. Germline V gene sequence: CDR1 SGHAT, CDR2 FQNNGV. Trimming cost V 0 bases and J 2 bases, with 8 bases left between them. The whole variable domain, remainder taken from reference TRBV11-2 and TRBJ1-5, is EAGVAQSPRYKIIEKRQSVAFWCNPISGHATLYWYQQILGQGPKLLIQFQNNGVVDDSQLPKDRFSAERLKGVDSTLKIQPAKLEDSAVYLCASSLEPRGNQPQHFGDGTRLSIL.